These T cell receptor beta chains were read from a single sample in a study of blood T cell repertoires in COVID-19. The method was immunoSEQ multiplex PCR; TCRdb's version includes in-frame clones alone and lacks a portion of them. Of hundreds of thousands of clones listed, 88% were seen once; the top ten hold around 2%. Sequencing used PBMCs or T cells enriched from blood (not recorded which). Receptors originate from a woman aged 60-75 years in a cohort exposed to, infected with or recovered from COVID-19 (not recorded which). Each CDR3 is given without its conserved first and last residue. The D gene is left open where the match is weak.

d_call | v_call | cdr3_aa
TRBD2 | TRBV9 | ASSVVGSGSSADTQY
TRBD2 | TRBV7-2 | ASSLAPGGNYEQY
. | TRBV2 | ASSELASYNEQF
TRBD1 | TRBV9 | ASSEGTGVSYEQY
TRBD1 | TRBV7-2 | ASSLARDRGEQY
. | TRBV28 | ASSFGGDYGYT
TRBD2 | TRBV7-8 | ASSPGGTTQETQY
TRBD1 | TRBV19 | ASTRAGQALAPDTQY
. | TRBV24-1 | ATSDLAAAGSYNEQF
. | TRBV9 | ASSQNQGISNSPLH
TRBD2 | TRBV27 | ASSKGTSGSNEQF
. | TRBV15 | ATSRRGGGANYGYT
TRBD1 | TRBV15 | ATSSQRQGYEQY
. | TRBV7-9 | ASSLGALSSYNEQF
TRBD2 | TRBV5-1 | ASQPLAGGPNEQF
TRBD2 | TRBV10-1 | ASSRAGKGSETQY